This is a list of T cell receptor beta chains from one sample in a study of T cell responses to AZD1222 COVID-19 vaccine. Using immunoSEQ multiplex PCR, the repertoire was profiled, and TCRdb retains in-frame clones only, with some absent. In the table there are around 140,000 clones, 90% to 95% of which are singletons. The sample here was peripheral blood, taken on day 0 of AZD1222 vaccination. These TCRs come from an adult in good health. CDR3s include the opening cysteine and the closing phenylalanine or tryptophan. The D gene is left open where the match is weak. A clone size is listed for some rows: how often the clone was seen (once, few, many), or a class if it is expanded.

clone_size	v_call	d_call	j_call	cdr3_aa	cdr3_nt
.	TRBV11-2	.	TRBJ2-2	CASSLQGAPGLANTGELFF	TGTGCCAGCAGCTTACAAGGAGCCCCGGGACTTGCGAACACCGGGGAGCTGTTTTTT
.	TRBV6-2/TRBV6-3	.	TRBJ2-7	CASSHHYEQYF	TGTGCCAGCAGTCACCACTACGAGCAGTACTTC
.	TRBV10-2	.	TRBJ2-1	CASSVGTSGPYNEQFF	TGCGCCAGCAGTGTAGGAACTAGTGGCCCCTACAATGAGCAGTTCTTC
.	TRBV2	TRBD2	TRBJ2-3	CATTSGGAYTQYF	TGTGCCACCACTAGCGGGGGGGCCTATACGCAGTATTTT
.	TRBV28	.	TRBJ2-7	CASSSTFWSYYEQYF	TGTGCCAGCAGTTCTACATTCTGGTCCTACTACGAGCAGTACTTC
.	TRBV3-1/TRBV3-2	.	TRBJ2-7	CASSQDSLGSYEQYF	TGTGCCAGCAGCCAAGATTCCCTAGGTTCCTACGAGCAGTACTTC
.	TRBV7-9	TRBD1	TRBJ1-2	CASSLRGQTLNYGYTF	TGTGCCAGCAGCTTAAGGGGGCAGACCCTCAACTATGGCTACACCTTC
few	TRBV6-2/TRBV6-3	TRBD2	TRBJ2-1	CASSYVGGSNEQFF	TGTGCCAGCAGTTACGTGGGGGGGTCAAATGAGCAGTTCTTC
once	TRBV5-1	.	TRBJ1-4	CASSSEASRGEKLFF	TGCGCCAGCAGCTCGGAGGCATCCCGGGGGGAAAAACTGTTTTTT
.	TRBV7-2	TRBD1	TRBJ2-7	CASSSASGTVATYEQYF	TGTGCCAGCAGCTCAGCCTCCGGGACAGTGGCGACTTACGAGCAGTACTTC
.	TRBV5-6	.	TRBJ2-7	CASSFRGAGLGPNYEQYF	TGTGCCAGCAGCTTTAGAGGAGCTGGGTTAGGTCCGAATTACGAGCAGTACTTC
.	TRBV4-3	TRBD1	TRBJ2-2	CASRLGTDNTGELFF	TGCGCCAGCAGACTTGGGACAGATAACACCGGGGAGCTGTTTTTT
.	TRBV7-9	.	TRBJ1-2	CASSLSGLNYGYTF	TGTGCCAGCAGCTTATCAGGTCTTAACTATGGCTACACCTTC
.	TRBV30	TRBD2	TRBJ2-7	CAWSPRRAKRENEQYF	TGTGCCTGGAGTCCCCGTAGGGCTAAGCGGGAGAACGAGCAGTACTTC
.	TRBV2	.	TRBJ1-3	CASRAGSGNTIYF	TGTGCCAGCAGGGCCGGCTCTGGAAACACCATATATTTT
.	TRBV7-9	.	TRBJ1-3	CASTTRGGNTIYF	TGTGCCAGCACCACCCGGGGGGGGAACACCATATATTTT
.	TRBV19	.	TRBJ2-1	CASSIGGNGYNEQFF	TGTGCCAGTAGTATAGGAGGAAACGGCTACAATGAGCAGTTCTTC
few	TRBV9	TRBD1	TRBJ1-1	CASSSTGQGTAEAFF	TGTGCCAGCAGCTCTACGGGACAGGGTACCGCTGAAGCTTTCTTT
.	TRBV5-6	.	TRBJ1-2	CASRRTAGIYGYTF	TGTGCCAGCAGGAGAACCGCAGGGATCTATGGCTACACCTTC
.	TRBV7-3	.	TRBJ2-7	CASSLTRLSYEQYF	TGTGCCAGCAGCTTAACTCGTCTCTCCTACGAGCAGTACTTC
.	TRBV4-2	.	TRBJ2-7	CASSQDHQGTYEQYF	TGTGCCAGCAGCCAAGATCATCAGGGTACGTACGAGCAGTACTTC
.	TRBV13	TRBD1	TRBJ2-7	CASSSRVRGRPYEQYF	TGTGCCAGCAGTTCAAGGGTGAGGGGGCGTCCCTACGAGCAGTACTTC
.	TRBV7-2	.	TRBJ1-1	CASSLVANTEAFF	TGTGCCAGCAGCTTAGTCGCGAACACTGAAGCTTTCTTT
.	TRBV9	.	TRBJ2-2	CASSVGQASGELFF	TGTGCCAGCAGTGTTGGGCAGGCGTCCGGGGAGCTGTTTTTT
.	TRBV11-2	.	TRBJ1-2	CASSFSRDGGYGYTF	TGTGCCAGCAGCTTTTCTCGGGATGGGGGATATGGCTACACCTTC
.	TRBV15	.	TRBJ1-5	CATSRDPPTRGNQPQHF	TGTGCCACCAGCAGAGACCCTCCAACCAGGGGTAATCAGCCCCAGCATTTT
.	TRBV9	TRBD2	TRBJ2-1	CASSPKGLAGFSSYNEQFF	TGTGCCAGCAGCCCTAAGGGACTAGCGGGCTTTAGCTCCTACAATGAGCAGTTCTTC
.	TRBV12-5	.	TRBJ2-7	CASGLSAYEQYF	TGTGCTAGTGGTTTGTCGGCCTACGAGCAGTACTTC
.	TRBV20-1	TRBD1	TRBJ1-3	CSTGTAGTIYF	TGCAGTACCGGGACAGCCGGCACCATATATTTT
.	TRBV19	TRBD1	TRBJ2-2	CASSTGTGYVGELFF	TGTGCCAGTAGTACCGGGACAGGCTACGTCGGGGAGCTGTTTTTT
.	TRBV6-5	TRBD1	TRBJ1-2	CASSYGTGGYGYTF	TGTGCCAGCAGTTACGGGACAGGGGGATATGGCTACACCTTC
once	TRBV18	.	TRBJ2-3	CASSPGGALTDTQYF	TGTGCCAGCTCCCCCGGTGGGGCCCTCACAGATACGCAGTATTTT
.	TRBV6-5	TRBD1	TRBJ1-2	CASRQQGAVAGYTF	TGTGCCAGCAGACAACAGGGGGCTGTCGCGGGCTACACCTTC
.	TRBV5-4	.	TRBJ1-2	CASSLAREDHGYTF	TGTGCCAGCAGCTTGGCCAGGGAGGATCATGGCTACACCTTC
.	TRBV5-4	TRBD1	TRBJ1-1	CASRDSRGFMNTEAFF	TGTGCCAGCCGGGACAGCCGAGGATTCATGAACACTGAAGCTTTCTTT
.	TRBV4-1	TRBD1	TRBJ1-3	CASSQIGTGGNTIYF	TGCGCCAGCAGCCAGATAGGGACAGGGGGAAACACCATATATTTT
once	TRBV5-5	TRBD2	TRBJ2-7	CASYTGTSGSYEQYF	TGTGCCAGCTACACCGGGACTAGCGGCTCCTACGAGCAGTACTTC
.	TRBV10-3	TRBD1	TRBJ1-2	CAISESLLSQGARGYTF	TGTGCCATCAGTGAGTCGTTGCTTTCACAGGGGGCTAGGGGCTACACCTTC
.	TRBV27	TRBD2	TRBJ2-3	CASSHLAGGRDTQYF	TGTGCCAGCAGTCACCTAGCGGGGGGGCGAGATACGCAGTATTTT
.	TRBV6-5	.	TRBJ1-2	CASSYNGIDGYTF	TGTGCCAGCAGTTATAACGGGATCGATGGCTACACCTTC
.	TRBV7-2	.	TRBJ2-2	CASSWHGGNGELFF	TGTGCCAGCAGCTGGCACGGAGGGAACGGGGAGCTGTTTTTT
.	TRBV11-3	.	TRBJ2-7	CASSLSSGSSYEQYF	TGTGCCAGCAGCTTATCGTCAGGAAGCTCCTACGAGCAGTACTTC
.	TRBV7-9	TRBD1	TRBJ1-2	CATPEISGGDTF	TGTGCCACCCCAGAGATATCAGGGGGGGACACCTTC
.	TRBV27	TRBD2	TRBJ2-7	CASSALGAGGPYEQYF	TGTGCCAGCAGTGCGTTGGGAGCGGGAGGGCCTTACGAGCAGTACTTC
.	TRBV5-6	.	TRBJ1-5	CASSLRGYNQPQHF	TGTGCCAGCAGCTTACGGGGTTACAATCAGCCCCAGCATTTT
.	TRBV6-1	.	TRBJ2-7	CASSEAIAVPSEQYF	TGTGCCAGCAGTGAAGCGATAGCGGTGCCCTCCGAGCAGTACTTC
.	TRBV28	.	TRBJ1-1	CASGPDSIYKAFF	TGTGCCAGCGGACCTGACAGCATCTACAAAGCTTTCTTT
.	TRBV19	.	TRBJ2-7	CATGAGGGQALPDVYEQYF	TGTGCCACCGGCGCGGGGGGGGGACAGGCCCTACCGGATGTCTACGAGCAGTACTTC
.	TRBV5-1	TRBD1	TRBJ1-6	CASSRDRLHNSPLHF	TGCGCCAGCAGCCGGGACAGGCTTCATAATTCACCCCTCCACTTT
.	TRBV7-2	.	TRBJ2-2	CASSLVGHTGELFF	TGTGCCAGCAGCTTAGTAGGTCATACCGGGGAGCTGTTTTTT
.	TRBV27	.	TRBJ1-6	CASRAGSPTSPLHF	TGTGCCAGCAGAGCAGGATCCCCAACTTCACCCCTCCACTTT
.	TRBV28	TRBD1	TRBJ1-1	CASSLWTGNTEAFF	TGTGCCAGCAGTCTCTGGACAGGGAACACTGAAGCTTTCTTT